This TCR beta chain was sequenced for a study of T cells in localized non-small cell lung cancer (dated by TCRdb to the early 2020s). Regarding the study in general: The study analyzed T cell repertoires of hundreds of early-stage NSCLC patients, comparing tumors and uninvolved tumor-adjacent lungs. A mean age of approximately 70 years was recorded for the NSCLC patients, of whom approximately 130 were male and 90 to 110 were female. All 236 NSCLC patients in the cohort were treatment-naive and had localized lung tumors that were resected. The research as a whole found: A median of about 61 of the top 100 tumor clones turned up in the paired uninvolved adjacent lung, and some 27 of those clones also ranked among the top 100 of that same adjacent lung. Uninvolved tumor-adjacent lung showed the highest T cell clonality, higher than tumor, which suggests more focused antigenic responses in the uninvolved tumor-adjacent lung. Higher blood T cell density associated with longer overall survival, while higher adjacent-lung clonality associated with shorter survival. Because the study design was exploratory, TCR variables were selected using unadjusted p-values without false-discovery rate correction. Because multi-region tumor sequencing was not done, intratumor heterogeneity could not be ruled out.

V is reduced by 2 bases and J by 5 bases, leaving a spacing of 7 bases between them. The cysteine opens and the phenylalanine closes a CDR3 of 12 amino acids. Only the CDR3 part of the read is kept: 36 bases, read in frame from the first base. The germline V gene sets CDR1 to SQVTM and CDR2 to ANQGSEA. At diagnosis, tumor, uninvolved tumor-adjacent lung and peripheral blood were collected and then preserved as a mix of FFPE and fresh-frozen material. About this clone itself: The antigen this receptor binds is unknown. No base-level quality is on record; no much larger clone is a single base apart.

TCR beta CDR3 regions were sequenced from DNA using the immunoSEQ Assay. On the study's bioinformatics: T cell density was computed as TCR beta template counts normalized to usable DNA estimated by amplifying housekeeping genes. The preseqR package was used to estimate richness by extrapolating to 400,000 templates for PBMC samples and to 120,000 templates for tissue samples. Clonality was defined as one minus Pielou's evenness. To identify tissue-enriched TCRs, differential abundance testing was run on productive amino-acid clonotypes with a minimum total count of 5 and an alpha of 0.1. The Jaccard Index and the Morisita Overlap Index were used to quantify repertoire overlap between compartments. TCR beta CDR3s were clustered by GLIPH together with public tetramer-defined viral CDR3s, and at least three viral sequences plus V-gene enrichment were required for viral motifs. TCRdb obtained this table from immuneACCESS and retained in-frame rearrangements with V and J assigned. These tables miss some clones; where compared with another copy, unresolved V genes account for less than half of the shortfall, and the remainder is unexplained. For V, J and clone size, that table is used; D and trimming come from the DNA. In this sample the table shows more than 1,500 clones, around two fifths of which occur a single time. Roughly 9.3% of the sample goes to the ten largest clones.

This receptor was taken from a woman between 35 and 70 years old with stage I lung adenocarcinoma. The input for sequencing was lung tumor tissue, taken before any cancer treatment. The rearrangement combines TRBV29-1 with TRBJ2-1; the D gene remains uncertain. The nucleotide sequence reads as follows: TGCAGCGTTGAAATGAGAGACAATGAGCAGTTCTTC. It translates as CSVEMRDNEQFF.